These 19 T cell receptor beta chains came from one sample sequenced in a study of metastatic and nonmetastatic thyroid tumors. With MiXCR, TCRdb reprocessed the PCR reads. The sample consists of 20,000 to 25,000 clones, around 20% of them appearing once. Every patient was untreated before thyroid surgery. Sequencing used blood. The receptors stem from a male donor with papillary thyroid cancer or a benign thyroid nodule (not recorded which). Some clones in this sample may be carry-over from other donors' samples.

This clone qualifies as medium-sized. The chain employs TRBV24-1 and TRBJ1-2; no clear D. The CDR3 has 13 amino acids. Trimming took 4 bases from V and 3 from J, leaving 8 bases between them. Germline CDR1 KGHDR, CDR2 SFDVKD. DNA for the CDR3: TGTGCCACCAGTGACAGCCTAGACTATGGCTACACCTTC. This translates into CATSDSLDYGYTF.

This clone is termed medium-sized. The V and J genes are TRBV6-4 and TRBJ2-7, with TRBD1 matching over 9 bases. The CDR3 runs to 19 residues. CDR1 and CDR2 (germline): MRHNA, SNTAGT. V was pared by 6 bases and J by 6 bases, with 24 bases of the junction left unmatched. CDR3 in DNA: TGTGCCAGCAGACCCACCCGATCCAATAGCGACGACAGGGGGGTCGAGCAGTACTTC. Translation: CASRPTRSNSDDRGVEQYF.

V is TRBV19 and J is TRBJ1-1, with 9 positions matching TRBD1. The CDR3 is 14 residues long. Trimming cost V 4 bases and J 9 bases; bases outside gene matches: 9. Germline V gene sequence: CDR1 LNHDA, CDR2 SQIVND (reference sequence). The DNA of the CDR3 is TGTGCCAGTAGTACAACAGGGGGCTCATTTAAAGCTTTCTTT. It yields the protein CASSTTGGSFKAFF.

Regarding this clone: Compared with germline, one end of the junction differs, possibly owing to a read error. The chain joins TRBV20-1 to TRBJ2-2; 10 bases map to TRBD2. The CDR3 spans 16 residues. Germline loops: CDR1 DFQATT, CDR2 SNEGSKA (reference sequence). CDR3: CSARESSGGTTAELFF. In nucleotides, the CDR3 is TGCAGTGCTAGAGAGAGTAGCGGGGGGACCACCGCGGAGCTGTTTTTT.

Only a few counts were recorded for this clone. The CDR3 here is CASIQTGRATQYF. CDR3 DNA sequence: TGTGCCAGCATTCAGACAGGGAGGGCGACCCAGTACTTC. The chain uses TRBV2 and TRBJ2-5; either TRBD1 or TRBD2 may supply D (7 bases each). The V end was cut by 7 bases, the J end by 7 bases, with 16 bases between. Germline values: CDR1 SNHLY, CDR2 FYNNEI. The CDR3 spans 13 residues.

The chain is built from TRBV5-1 and TRBJ2-5; 8 bases are shared with TRBD2. Germline V gives CDR1 SGHRS, CDR2 YFSETQ. This CDR3 is 14 amino acids long. V lost 7 bases, J lost 5 bases, and 10 bases stayed unmatched. This chain's CDR3 is CASGTSVVHETQYF. The DNA of the CDR3 is TGCGCCAGCGGGACTAGTGTAGTGCATGAGACCCAGTACTTC.

This clone was counted ten times or more. This chain links TRBV18 with TRBJ1-4; D is uncertain. Germline assignment: CDR1 KGHSH and CDR2 LQKENI. V was cut by 2 bases and J by 6 bases, with 7 bases left in between. The CDR3 totals 13 residues. Here the CDR3 DNA reads TGTGCCAGCTCACCAGGGATGGATGAAAAACTGTTTTTT. It codes for CASSPGMDEKLFF.

The genes are TRBV4-1 and TRBJ1-2; D ambiguous. The V end lost 0 bases, the J end lost 5 bases, and 10 bases lay between the germline ends. Germline CDR1 and CDR2: MGHRA and YSYEKL. The CDR3 spans 14 residues. The CDR3, as DNA: TGCGCCAGCAGCCAAGACCCGGGAACTTATGGCTACACCTTC. Translated, it gives CASSQDPGTYGYTF.

This clone was seen at least ten times. The chain joins TRBV12-5 to TRBJ2-5, with D unresolved. V was clipped by 1 base and J by 4 bases, with 16 bases between them. CDR1 is LGHNT and CDR2 is FRNRAP in the germline V gene. The CDR3 loop spans 16 amino acids. CDR3 residues: CASGLDSRLVRETQYF. CDR3 in DNA: TGTGCTAGTGGTTTGGACTCCCGGTTGGTCAGAGAGACCCAGTACTTC.

Many counts were recorded for this clone. V gene TRBV2 combines with J gene TRBJ1-5, with TRBD1 matching 7 bases. CDR1 and CDR2 (germline): SNHLY, FYNNEI. This CDR3 has 15 residues. The V and J ends lost 7 bases and 1 base, in that order; junction bases with no gene match: 7. In DNA, the CDR3 is TGTGCCAGCAATAGGGAGGGGGCGAGCAATCAGCCCCAGCATTTT. It translates to CASNREGASNQPQHF.

By frequency in the sample, this clone is medium-sized. The chain recombines TRBV28 with TRBJ1-1; D gene uncertain. Trimming pared 4 bases from V and 5 bases from J, leaving 11 bases between. CDR1 and CDR2 from the germline V gene are MDHEN and SYDVKM. The CDR3 sequence is 13 residues long. CDR3 DNA sequence: TGTGCCAGCAGTTCTGTGGCGGGGACTGAAGCTTTCTTT. As protein: CASSSVAGTEAFF.

This clone was observed many times. The chain couples TRBV10-3 to TRBJ2-3, with 9 positions matching TRBD2. V gave up 11 bases and J gave up 2 bases; unmatched junction bases: 8. This CDR3 is built from 14 residues. From germline, CDR1 is ENHRY and CDR2 SYGVKD. CDR3 sequence reads: CAARAGGTTDTQYF. CDR3 nucleotides: TGTGCCGCCAGAGCGGGAGGCACCACAGATACGCAGTATTTT.

The table lists this clone with many counts. The chain uses TRBV5-8 and TRBJ2-7; TRBD1 aligns across 8 bases. Germline V gene data show CDR1 as SGHTS and CDR2 as YDEGEE. Unmatched junction bases numbered 8, after V lost 3 bases and J lost 3 bases. This CDR3 is 15 amino acids long. CDR3 amino acids: CASSYFGQGVYEQYF. The CDR3, as DNA: TGTGCCAGCAGCTATTTCGGACAGGGAGTCTACGAGCAGTACTTC.

Turning to this clone: This may come from a read error, since a much larger clone is one base off. The sample holds other DNA sequences that translate to the same CDR3. V usage is TRBV5-6 and J usage is TRBJ2-1; D is unresolved. The CDR3 runs 16 residues. Per the germline V gene, CDR1 is SGHDT and CDR2 is YYEEEE. The V end was cut by 4 bases, the J end by 9 bases, with 23 bases between. This CDR3 is CASSTVLGLDNPEQFF. The DNA for the CDR3 is TGTGCCAGCAGCACGGTACTGGGCCTAGATAACCCTGAGCAGTTCTTC.

In its sample, this clone was seen many times. The rearrangement links TRBV11-2 to TRBJ2-3; D ambiguous. CDR1 and CDR2 (germline): SGHAT, FQNNGV. Between the trimmed V and J ends, which lost 0 bases and 4 bases, there was a span of 5 bases. The CDR3 sequence is 13 residues long. The CDR3 loop reads CASSLDRADTQYF. The CDR3 nucleotides are TGTGCCAGCAGCTTAGATCGAGCAGATACGCAGTATTTT.

J is TRBJ2-7 and V is TRBV9; 7 positions match TRBD2. Germline V lookup: CDR1 SGDLS, CDR2 YYNGEE. This CDR3 contains 20 residues. The V segment lost 0 bases and the J segment 2 bases; nucleotides outside the gene matches: 20. The CDR3 DNA is TGTGCCAGCAGCGTAGGCGCTCCGGAGCTCTGGGCGGGAGTCCCCTACGAGCAGTACTTC. Protein: CASSVGAPELWAGVPYEQYF. The complete variable domain, with remaining parts taken from reference TRBV9 and TRBJ2-7, reads DSGVTQTPKHLITATGQRVTLRCSPRSGDLSVYWYQQSLDQGLQFLIQYYNGEERAKGNILERFSAQQFPDLHSELNLSSLELGDSALYFCASSVGAPELWAGVPYEQYFGPGTRLTVT.

Relative to its sample, this clone is medium-sized. The V and J genes are TRBV12-3 or TRBV12-4 and TRBJ2-2; no definite D call. CDR3 size: 13 residues. The V end lost 2 bases, the J end lost 3 bases, and 4 bases lay between the germline ends. The CDR3: CASSLRDTGELFF. The CDR3 DNA is TGTGCCAGCAGTTTACGGGACACCGGGGAGCTGTTTTTT.

This clone occurred many times. For the CDR3, the DNA is TGTGCCAGCCCCCGGGACAGCCCGAACACTGAAGCTTTCTTT. This gives the protein CASPRDSPNTEAFF. The chain joins TRBV6-1 to TRBJ1-1, with 7 bases identical to TRBD1. With V trimmed by 8 bases and J by 1 base, 7 bases remained unmatched. The CDR3 runs 14 residues. Germline values: CDR1 MNHNS, CDR2 SASEGT.

This chain connects TRBV4-3 to TRBJ2-7, with D possibly being TRBD1 (6 bases). The CDR3 covers 15 residues. Trimming shortened V by 3 bases and J by 1 base, and 13 bases separated the two germline ends. Looked up from germline, CDR1 is LGHNA and CDR2 is YSLEER. CDR3 bases: TGCGCCAGCAGCCAGTACCGGGACATATCCTACGAGCAGTACTTC. Translating gives CASSQYRDISYEQYF.